These 10 T cell receptor beta chains share one sample of origin, sequenced in a study of cytomegalovirus exposure and HLA in healthy donors. PCR employed 60 Vbeta and 13 Jbeta primers. Assay used: immunoSEQ multiplex PCR; TCRdb lists only in-frame clones, some missing. The data show about 140,000 clones, over 60% seen once. Sequencing input: PBMCs. These TCRs come from a female donor in good health and CMV-seronegative.

The rearrangement joins TRBV6-1 to TRBJ1-4, with TRBD1 identical over 7 bases. Germline CDR1 and CDR2: MNHNS and SASEGT. V was clipped by 6 bases and J by 7 bases; unmatched bases: 5. The CDR3 spans 13 residues. For the CDR3, the DNA is TGTGCCAGCAGCCGTGACAGGGCTGAAAAACTGTTTTTT. Protein: CASSRDRAEKLFF.

About this clone: The junction and the germline gene differ at one end; a read error may be behind it. Different DNA sequences within this sample yield the same CDR3. This chain connects TRBV9 to TRBJ2-7; TRBD2 matches at 11 bases. This CDR3 region has 16 residues. Germline CDR1 SGDLS, CDR2 YYNGEE. CDR3 sequence (DNA): TGCGCCAGCAGCGTAGGGTCTAGCGGGGGGACCCGCGAGCAGTACTTC. This sequence encodes CASSVGSSGGTREQYF.

The sample holds a few counts of this clone. The chain joins TRBV28 to TRBJ2-7; D might be TRBD1 (6 bases). Trimming left V 7 bases short and J 5 bases short, with 18 bases between. This CDR3 contains 14 residues. Germline CDR1 is MDHEN and CDR2 is SYDVKM. The CDR3 here is CASTSRVGGNEQYF. The CDR3 DNA sequence: TGTGCCAGCACTAGCCGTGTAGGGGGTAACGAGCAGTACTTC. Supplemented by reference TRBV28 and TRBJ2-7, the full variable domain reads DVKVTQSSRYLVKRTGEKVFLECVQDMDHENMFWYRQDPGLGLRLIYFSYDVKMKEKGDIPEGYSVSREKKERFSLILESASTNQTSMYLCASTSRVGGNEQYFGPGTRLTVT.

The V gene is TRBV5-1, the J gene TRBJ1-2, with a possible D match to TRBD1 (6 bases). CDR1 and CDR2 from the germline V gene are SGHRS and YFSETQ. V gave up 4 bases and J gave up 3 bases, with 19 bases separating them. This CDR3 is 16 amino acids long. The CDR3 DNA reads TGCGCCAGCAGCCCCATTACTCCGGACAGCGACTATGGCTACACCTTC. Its translation: CASSPITPDSDYGYTF.

The gene calls are TRBV6-5 and TRBJ1-2, with 8 nucleotides matching TRBD1. The ends lost 4 bases at V and 3 bases at J; junction bases unmatched: 7. This CDR3 is built from 15 residues. Germline lookup yields CDR1 MNHEY and CDR2 SVGAGI. This CDR3 is CASSSQGARDYGYTF. The CDR3 DNA follows: TGTGCCAGCAGTTCGCAGGGGGCGAGGGACTATGGCTACACCTTC.

The J gene is TRBJ1-1, the V gene TRBV9; D perhaps matches TRBD1 (5 bases). Germline CDR1 SGDLS, CDR2 YYNGEE. The ends were cut back, 4 bases at V and 1 base at J, with 14 bases in the middle. This CDR3 has 15 residues. The CDR3 region has the DNA TGTGCCAGCAGCCCTAGACAGTTTCCGAACACTGAAGCTTTCTTT. Translating it yields CASSPRQFPNTEAFF.

V gene TRBV19 combines with J gene TRBJ2-5, with TRBD2 as a possible D gene (5 bases). Germline V gene sequence: CDR1 LNHDA, CDR2 SQIVND (reference sequence). The V and J ends lost 6 bases and 1 base respectively, with 18 bases between them. The CDR3 length is 16 residues. The CDR3 loop reads CASRNRHESGQETQYF. CDR3 DNA: TGTGCCAGTAGAAACCGGCACGAGAGCGGCCAAGAGACCCAGTACTTC.

This chain links TRBV19 with TRBJ1-1; 7 positions agree with TRBD1. From germline, CDR1 is LNHDA and CDR2 SQIVND (reference sequence). The CDR3 length is 15 residues. Trimming cost V 5 bases and J 0 bases; bases outside gene matches: 6. The CDR3 spells CASSFRTGLNTEAFF. The DNA of the CDR3 is TGTGCCAGTAGTTTCCGGACAGGCCTGAACACTGAAGCTTTCTTT.

The chain carries TRBV14 and TRBJ2-7; possibly TRBD2 for D (6 bases). Germline lookup yields CDR1 SGHDN and CDR2 FVKESK. The V end was cut by 3 bases, the J end by 3 bases, with 18 bases between. This CDR3 contains 16 residues. The CDR3 coding sequence is TGTGCCAGCAGCCACCCGATGAGCGGAGGGTACTACGAGCAGTACTTC. Residues: CASSHPMSGGYYEQYF.

This clone has only a few counts. This chain joins TRBV10-3 and TRBJ1-1, with TRBD1 identical over 7 bases. The CDR3 length is 15 residues. Losses at the gene ends were 4 bases for V and 0 bases for J; bases not matched to a gene: 5. Germline V gene lookup returns CDR1 ENHRY and CDR2 SYGVKD. The CDR3 region is CAISGQGMVNTEAFF. The CDR3 nucleotides are TGTGCCATCAGTGGACAGGGAATGGTGAACACTGAAGCTTTCTTT.